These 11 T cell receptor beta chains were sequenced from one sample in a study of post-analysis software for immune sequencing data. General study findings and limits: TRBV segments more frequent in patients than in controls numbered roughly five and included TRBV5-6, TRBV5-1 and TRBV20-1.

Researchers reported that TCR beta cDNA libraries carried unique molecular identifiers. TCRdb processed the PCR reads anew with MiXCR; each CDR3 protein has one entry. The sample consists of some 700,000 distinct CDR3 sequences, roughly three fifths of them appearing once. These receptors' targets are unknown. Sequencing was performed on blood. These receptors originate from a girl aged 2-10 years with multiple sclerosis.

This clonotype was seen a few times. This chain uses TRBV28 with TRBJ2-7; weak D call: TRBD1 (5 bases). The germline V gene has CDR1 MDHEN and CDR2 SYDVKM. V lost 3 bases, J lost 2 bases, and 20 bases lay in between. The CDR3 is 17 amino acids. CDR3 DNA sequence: TGTGCCAGCAGTTTCCGCGCCGGACAACTGAATCCCTACGAGCAGTACTTC. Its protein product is CASSFRAGQLNPYEQYF.

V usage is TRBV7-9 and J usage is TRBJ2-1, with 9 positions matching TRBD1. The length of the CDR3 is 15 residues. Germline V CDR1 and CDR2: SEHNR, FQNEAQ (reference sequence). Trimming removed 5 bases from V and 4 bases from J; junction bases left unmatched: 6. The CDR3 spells CASSPAGTGYNEQFF. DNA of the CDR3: TGTGCCAGCAGCCCCGCCGGGACAGGGTACAATGAGCAGTTCTTC. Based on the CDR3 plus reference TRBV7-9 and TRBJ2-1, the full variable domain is DTGVSQNPRHKITKRGQNVTFRCDPISEHNRLYWYRQTLGQGPEFLTYFQNEAQLEKSRLLSDRFSAERPKGSFSTLEIQRTEQGDSAMYLCASSPAGTGYNEQFFGPGTRLTVL.

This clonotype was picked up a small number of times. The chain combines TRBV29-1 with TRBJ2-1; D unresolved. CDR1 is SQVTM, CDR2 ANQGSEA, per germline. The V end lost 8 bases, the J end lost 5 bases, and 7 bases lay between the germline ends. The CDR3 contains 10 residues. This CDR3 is CSTGNNEQFF. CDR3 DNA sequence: TGCAGCACGGGCAACAATGAGCAGTTCTTC.

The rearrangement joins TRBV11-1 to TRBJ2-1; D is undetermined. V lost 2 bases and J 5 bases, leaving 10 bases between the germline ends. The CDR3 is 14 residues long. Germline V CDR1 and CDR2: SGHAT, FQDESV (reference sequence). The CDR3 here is CASSLNPDNNEQFF. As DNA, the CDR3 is TGTGCCAGCAGCTTAAATCCAGACAACAATGAGCAGTTCTTC. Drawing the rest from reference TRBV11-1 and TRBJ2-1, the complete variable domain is EAEVAQSPRYKITEKSQAVAFWCDPISGHATLYWYRQILGQGPELLVQFQDESVVDDSQLPKDRFSAERLKGVDSTLKIQPAELGDSAMYLCASSLNPDNNEQFFGPGTRLTVL.

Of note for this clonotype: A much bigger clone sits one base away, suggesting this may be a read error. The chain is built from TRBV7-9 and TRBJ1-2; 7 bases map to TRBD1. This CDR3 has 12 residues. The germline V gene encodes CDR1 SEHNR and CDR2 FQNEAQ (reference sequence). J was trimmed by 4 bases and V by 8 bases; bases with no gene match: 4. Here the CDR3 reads CASGRDSYGYTF. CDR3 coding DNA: TGTGCCAGCGGCCGGGACAGCTATGGCTACACCTTC.

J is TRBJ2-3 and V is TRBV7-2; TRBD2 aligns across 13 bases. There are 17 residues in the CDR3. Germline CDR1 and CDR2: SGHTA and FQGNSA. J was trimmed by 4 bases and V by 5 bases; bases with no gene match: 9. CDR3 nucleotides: TGTGCCAGCAGCGCTACTAGCGGGGGGGCCGGCGCAGATACGCAGTATTTT. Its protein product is CASSATSGGAGADTQYF.

The CDR3 nucleotides are TGTGCCATCAGTGTCGGGAACGAGCAGTACTTC. It yields the protein CAISVGNEQYF. The J gene is TRBJ2-7, the V gene TRBV10-3, with D possibly TRBD2 on 5 matching bases. Germline V lookup: CDR1 ENHRY, CDR2 SYGVKD. The germline V and J ends were trimmed by 4 bases and 5 bases, with 6 bases remaining between them. CDR3 length equals 11 residues.

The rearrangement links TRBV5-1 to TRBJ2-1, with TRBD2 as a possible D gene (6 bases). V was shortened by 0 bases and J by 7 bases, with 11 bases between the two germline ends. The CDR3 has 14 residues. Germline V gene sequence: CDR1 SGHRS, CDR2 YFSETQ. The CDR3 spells CASSLERARNEQFF. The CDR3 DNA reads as TGCGCCAGCAGCTTGGAGCGGGCCAGAAATGAGCAGTTCTTC. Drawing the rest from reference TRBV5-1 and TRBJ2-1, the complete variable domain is KAGVTQTPRYLIKTRGQQVTLSCSPISGHRSVSWYQQTPGQGLQFLFEYFSETQRNKGNFPGRFSGRQFSNSRSEMNVSTLELGDSALYLCASSLERARNEQFFGPGTRLTVL.

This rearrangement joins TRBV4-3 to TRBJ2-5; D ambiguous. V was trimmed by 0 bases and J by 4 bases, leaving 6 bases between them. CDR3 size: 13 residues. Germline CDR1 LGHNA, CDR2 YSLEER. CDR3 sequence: CASSQENGETQYF. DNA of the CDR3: TGCGCCAGCAGCCAAGAGAACGGAGAGACCCAGTACTTC.

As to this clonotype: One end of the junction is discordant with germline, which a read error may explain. The chain's CDR3 is CASSRATGGNNLPLHF. The CDR3 DNA follows: TGTGCCAGCAGTCGCGCGACAGGGGGGAATAATTTACCCCTCCACTTT. The chain combines TRBV6-6 with TRBJ1-6; 9 bases agree with TRBD1. Germline V CDR1 and CDR2: MNHNY, SVGAGI (reference sequence). The CDR3 is 16 amino acids.

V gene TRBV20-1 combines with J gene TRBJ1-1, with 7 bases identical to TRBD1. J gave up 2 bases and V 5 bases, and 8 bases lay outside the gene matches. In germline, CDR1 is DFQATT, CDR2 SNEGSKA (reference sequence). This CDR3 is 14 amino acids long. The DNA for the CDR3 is TGCAGTGCTGTACCCGGGACAGTAAACACTGAAGCTTTCTTT. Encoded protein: CSAVPGTVNTEAFF.